This T cell receptor (beta chain) was sequenced in a study of kidney transplant recipient with SARS-CoV-2 infection. This clonotype showed up many times. TCRdb redid the calling of the reads with MiXCR, one entry per CDR3 protein. The sample holds fewer than 250,000 distinct CDR3 sequences, more than 25% seen once. This sequence originates from a male patient younger than 45 who had COVID-19 and was a kidney transplant recipient. The T cells may come from the graft donor. The starting material was a blood sample, obtained at baseline and on roughly day 110 from a kidney transplant recipient.

The CDR3 spells CASSQGGGGRVAFF. The DNA of the CDR3 is TGTGCCAGCAGCCAAGGGGGAGGGGGACGCGTAGCTTTCTTT. The rearrangement links TRBV14 to TRBJ1-1, with a tentative D call TRBD1 (6 bases). Trimming left V 1 base short and J 10 bases short, with 16 bases between. The CDR3 is 14 residues long. Germline V CDR1 and CDR2: SGHDN, FVKESK.